This T cell receptor beta chain was recorded in a study of blood T cell repertoires in COVID-19. About the study: PBMCs, B-cell-depleted T cells, or T cells were the source of the cDNA or gDNA that made up the material.

This table comes from immunoSEQ multiplex PCR, and its TCRdb copy is limited to in-frame clones, with some not included. The sample yields 85,000 to 110,000 clones, under 90% seen once. Germline-derived CDR1 and CDR2 are SGHNT and YENEEA. V was clipped by 3 bases and J by 3 bases, with 9 bases between them. This CDR3 has 13 amino acids. Input material: peripheral blood. The chain employs TRBV11-3 and TRBJ2-7, with D possibly TRBD1 on 6 matching bases. This TCR came from a human donor in a cohort sampled during active or convalescent COVID-19. Here the CDR3 DNA reads TGTGCCAGCAGCTTGGACAGATACTACGAGCAGTACTTC. Protein product: CASSLDRYYEQYF.